The 10 T cell receptor beta chains below come from one sample, sequenced in a study of shared clonotypes between healthy human individuals. CD8 cells regarded as naive lacked CD45RO, were positively chosen for CCR7, and omitted terminally differentiated effector memory CD45RA+ cells. The table came from immunoSEQ multiplex PCR; TCRdb's copy has only in-frame clones and leaves some out. The table has around 1,900,000 clones, over 85% seen once; the top ten hold more than 1.5%. Sequenced: naive CD8+ T cells from PBMCs. Every receptor here comes from a man between 18 and 29 years old in good health. Some clones in this sample may be carry-over from other donors' samples.

This chain connects TRBV7-8 to TRBJ1-3, with 7 nucleotides matching TRBD1. CDR3 length: 19 amino acids. The trim removed 3 bases at V and 0 bases at J, leaving 14 bases unmatched. Germline CDR1 and CDR2: SGHVS and FQNEAQ. The CDR3 sequence: CASSLLGPQTGVSGNTIYF. The CDR3 region has the DNA TGTGCCAGCAGCTTGTTAGGTCCCCAAACAGGGGTCTCTGGAAACACCATATATTTT.

The chain carries TRBV2 and TRBJ1-2; D is unresolved. Trimming removed 4 bases from V and 4 bases from J, with 13 bases in between. The germline CDR1 and CDR2 sequences are SNHLY and FYNNEI. CDR3 length equals 14 residues. The CDR3 coding sequence is TGTGCCAGCAGTGTGGCACGGTCCTCCTATGGCTACACCTTC. Residues: CASSVARSSYGYTF.

A few counts support this clone. The chain has TRBV7-9 and TRBJ1-2; D not certain. Germline assignment: CDR1 SEHNR and CDR2 FQNEAQ (reference sequence). The CDR3 has 12 residues. With 1 base removed from V and 8 bases from J, the gap between germline ends came to 8 bases. CDR3 sequence reads: CASSLGHLGYTF. CDR3 nucleotide sequence: TGTGCCAGCAGCTTAGGGCACTTGGGCTACACCTTC. The variable domain in full, completed from reference TRBV7-9 and TRBJ1-2, reads DTGVSQNPRHKITKRGQNVTFRCDPISEHNRLYWYRQTLGQGPEFLTYFQNEAQLEKSRLLSDRFSAERPKGSFSTLEIQRTEQGDSAMYLCASSLGHLGYTFGSGTRLTVV.

The gene calls are TRBV14 and TRBJ2-3; D is perhaps TRBD2 (6 bases). Trimming left V 1 base short and J 2 bases short, with 10 bases between. Per the germline V gene, CDR1 is SGHDN and CDR2 is FVKESK. The CDR3 extends over 15 amino acids. The CDR3 region has the DNA TGTGCCAGCAGCCAAGTGGGACTCGTCACAGATACGCAGTATTTT. Translation: CASSQVGLVTDTQYF.

The V gene is TRBV28, the J gene TRBJ1-2; possible D gene TRBD1, 5 bases. Germline CDR1 reads MDHEN; CDR2 reads SYDVKM. The CDR3 length is 15 residues. Between the trimmed V and J ends, which lost 5 bases and 0 bases, there was a span of 13 bases. CDR3 nucleotide sequence: TGTGCCAGCAGTCCAGGGACTGCCACTAACTATGGCTACACCTTC. Translation gives CASSPGTATNYGYTF.

J is TRBJ2-3 and V is TRBV9, with 11 bases lining up with TRBD2. Germline CDR1 reads SGDLS; CDR2 reads YYNGEE. The CDR3 is 15 residues long. V was clipped by 4 bases and J by 11 bases; unmatched bases: 12. The chain's CDR3 is CASSLAGGPTHKQYF. DNA for the CDR3: TGTGCCAGCAGCCTAGCGGGAGGCCCGACCCATAAGCAGTATTTT. The full variable domain, with the rest looked up from reference TRBV9 and TRBJ2-3, is DSGVTQTPKHLITATGQRVTLRCSPRSGDLSVYWYQQSLDQGLQFLIQYYNGEERAKGNILERFSAQQFPDLHSELNLSSLELGDSALYFCASSLAGGPTHKQYFGPGTRLTVL.

The chain couples TRBV7-9 to TRBJ2-6; 7 bases are shared with TRBD2. V lost 7 bases to trimming and J lost 3 bases; unmatched junction nucleotides: 6. Germline V lookup: CDR1 SEHNR, CDR2 FQNEAQ (reference sequence). The CDR3 runs to 15 residues. DNA of the CDR3: TGTGCCAGCACCCAGGGAGGGGTTGGGGCCAACGTCCTGACTTTC. Protein sequence: CASTQGGVGANVLTF.

The rearrangement joins TRBV6-1 to TRBJ1-1; D gene ambiguous. V lost 2 bases and J 8 bases, leaving 12 bases between the germline ends. In germline, CDR1 is MNHNS, CDR2 SASEGT. The CDR3 consists of 13 residues. The CDR3 region is CASSERVLVEAFF. The CDR3 nucleotides are TGTGCCAGCAGTGAACGAGTTCTTGTGGAAGCTTTCTTT.

This chain uses TRBV28 with TRBJ1-2; perhaps TRBD1 as D (6 bases). Trimming cost V 6 bases and J 0 bases, with 11 bases left between them. There are 14 residues in the CDR3. CDR1 is MDHEN, CDR2 SYDVKM, per germline. For the CDR3, the DNA is TGTGCCAGCAGGGGAGGACAGCCTAACTATGGCTACACCTTC. It encodes CASRGGQPNYGYTF.

This clone was recorded only once. DNA of the CDR3: TGTGCCAGCAGTGAAACGTTCGGAGGACAGGGGGCGTATGGCTACACCTTC. Residues: CASSETFGGQGAYGYTF. This chain uses TRBV2 with TRBJ1-2; 11 bases align to TRBD1. The CDR3 is 17 residues long. Germline CDR1 is SNHLY and CDR2 is FYNNEI. The junction had 10 bases not matched to a gene; V was cut back by 2 bases and J by 5 bases.